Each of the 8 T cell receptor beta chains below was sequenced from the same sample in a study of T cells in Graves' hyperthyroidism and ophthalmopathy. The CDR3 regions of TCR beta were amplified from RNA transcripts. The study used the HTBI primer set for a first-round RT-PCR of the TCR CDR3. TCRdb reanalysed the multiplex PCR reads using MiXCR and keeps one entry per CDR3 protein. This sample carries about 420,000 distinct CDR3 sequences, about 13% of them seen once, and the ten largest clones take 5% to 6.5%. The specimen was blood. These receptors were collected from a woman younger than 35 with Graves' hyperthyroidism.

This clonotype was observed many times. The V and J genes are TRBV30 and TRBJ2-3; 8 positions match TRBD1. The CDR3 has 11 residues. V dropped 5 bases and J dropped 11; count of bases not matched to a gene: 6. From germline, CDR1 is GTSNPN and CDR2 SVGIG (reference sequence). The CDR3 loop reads CAWGPTGVQYF. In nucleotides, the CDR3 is TGTGCCTGGGGCCCGACAGGGGTGCAGTATTTT.

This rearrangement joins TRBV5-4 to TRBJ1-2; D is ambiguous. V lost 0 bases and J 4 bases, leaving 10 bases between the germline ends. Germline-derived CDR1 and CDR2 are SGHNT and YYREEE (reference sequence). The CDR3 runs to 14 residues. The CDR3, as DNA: TGTGCCAGCAGCTTGGAGGAGCGGATCTATGGCTACACCTTC. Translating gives CASSLEERIYGYTF.

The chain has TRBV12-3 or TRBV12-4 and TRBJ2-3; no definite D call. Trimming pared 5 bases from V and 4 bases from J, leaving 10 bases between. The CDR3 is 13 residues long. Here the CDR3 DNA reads TGTGCCAGCAGTCTGATGCATCCAGATACGCAGTATTTT. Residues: CASSLMHPDTQYF.

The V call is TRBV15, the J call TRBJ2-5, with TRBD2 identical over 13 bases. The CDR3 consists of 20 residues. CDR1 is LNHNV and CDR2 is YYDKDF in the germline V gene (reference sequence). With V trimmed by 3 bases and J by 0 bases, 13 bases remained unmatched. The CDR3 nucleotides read TGTGCCACCAGCAGCGACGGGACTAGCGGGATCAGAGCGTACCAAGAGACCCAGTACTTC. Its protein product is CATSSDGTSGIRAYQETQYF.

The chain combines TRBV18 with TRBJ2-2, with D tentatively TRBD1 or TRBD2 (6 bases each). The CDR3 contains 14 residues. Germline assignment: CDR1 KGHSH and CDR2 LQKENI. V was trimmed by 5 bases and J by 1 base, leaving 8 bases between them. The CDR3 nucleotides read TGTGCCAGCTCAAGGGGGGAGAACACCGGGGAGCTGTTTTTT. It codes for CASSRGENTGELFF.

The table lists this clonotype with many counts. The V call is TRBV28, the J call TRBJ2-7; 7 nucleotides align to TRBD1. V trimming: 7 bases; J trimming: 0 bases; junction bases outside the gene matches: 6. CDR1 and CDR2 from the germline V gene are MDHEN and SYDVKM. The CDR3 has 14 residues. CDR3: CASNPTGSSYEQYF. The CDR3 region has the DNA TGTGCCAGCAACCCGACAGGGAGCTCCTACGAGCAGTACTTC.

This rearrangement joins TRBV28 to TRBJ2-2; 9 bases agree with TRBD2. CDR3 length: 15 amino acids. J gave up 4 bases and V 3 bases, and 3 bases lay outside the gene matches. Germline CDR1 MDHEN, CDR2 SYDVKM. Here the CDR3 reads CASSFSGSITGELFF. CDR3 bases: TGTGCCAGCAGTTTTAGCGGGAGTATCACCGGGGAGCTGTTTTTT.

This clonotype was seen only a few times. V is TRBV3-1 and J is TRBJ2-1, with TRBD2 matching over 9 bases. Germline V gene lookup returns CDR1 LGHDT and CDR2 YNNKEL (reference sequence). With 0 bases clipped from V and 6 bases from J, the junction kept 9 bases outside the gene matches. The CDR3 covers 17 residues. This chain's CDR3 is CASSQDAGTSITNEQFF. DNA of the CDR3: TGTGCCAGCAGCCAAGATGCCGGGACTAGCATAACCAATGAGCAGTTCTTC.